This T cell receptor (beta chain) was retrieved from a study of T-cell reconstitution after alpha-beta-depleted transplantation in children. This clonotype was seen a handful of times. The authors prepared the TCRbeta library with unique molecular identifiers. TCRdb ran MiXCR on the PCR reads and lists one entry per CDR3 protein. This sample has 500,000 to 600,000 distinct CDR3 sequences, with around 20% found just once. CDR3 length: 20 residues. The junction had 13 bases not matched to a gene; V was cut back by 1 base and J by 1 base. Germline values: CDR1 MGHDK, CDR2 SYGVNS. The source material was PBMCs from the stem cell graft donor, sampled from the stem cell graft. The chain links TRBV25-1 to TRBJ2-1; 10 bases line up with TRBD2. This clonotype was obtained from a human donor who donated a stem cell graft to a child with acute lymphoblastic leukemia. The CDR3 DNA reads as TGTGCCAGCAGTGAATCTCCTAGCGGGAGTTTTCGGGTATCCTACAATGAGCAGTTCTTC. Its protein is CASSESPSGSFRVSYNEQFF.